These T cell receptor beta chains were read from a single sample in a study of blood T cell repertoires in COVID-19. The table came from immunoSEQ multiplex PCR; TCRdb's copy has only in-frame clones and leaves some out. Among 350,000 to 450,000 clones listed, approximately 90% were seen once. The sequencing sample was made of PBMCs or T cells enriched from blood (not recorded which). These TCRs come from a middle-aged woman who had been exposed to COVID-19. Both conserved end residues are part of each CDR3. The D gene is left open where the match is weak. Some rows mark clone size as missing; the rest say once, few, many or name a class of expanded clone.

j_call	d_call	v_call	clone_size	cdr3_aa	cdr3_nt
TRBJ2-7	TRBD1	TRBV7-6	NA	CASSPATGLLSEQYF	TGTGCCAGCAGCCCCGCGACAGGGCTTCTCTCCGAGCAGTACTTC
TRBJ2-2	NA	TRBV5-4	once	CASSRGVSTGELFF	TGTGCCAGCAGCCGCGGGGTGAGCACCGGGGAGCTGTTTTTT
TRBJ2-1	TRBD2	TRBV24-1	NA	CATSDLPVAGGYNEQFF	TGTGCCACCAGTGATTTGCCGGTGGCGGGAGGGTACAATGAGCAGTTCTTC
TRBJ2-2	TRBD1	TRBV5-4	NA	CASSRDRGPLGTGELFF	TGTGCCAGCAGCCGGGACAGGGGGCCCCTAGGGACCGGGGAGCTGTTTTTT
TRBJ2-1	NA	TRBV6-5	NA	CASDRTDEQFF	TGTGCCAGTGACAGGACCGATGAGCAGTTCTTC
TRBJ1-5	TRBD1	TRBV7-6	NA	CASSPGTVNQPQHF	TGTGCCAGCAGCCCCGGGACAGTCAATCAGCCCCAGCATTTT
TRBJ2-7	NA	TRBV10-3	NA	CAISPSRDYEQYF	TGTGCCATCAGTCCGTCCCGGGACTACGAGCAGTACTTC
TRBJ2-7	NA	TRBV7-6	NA	CASSPSPGNSYEQYF	TGTGCCAGCAGCCCTTCGCCAGGGAACTCCTACGAGCAGTACTTC
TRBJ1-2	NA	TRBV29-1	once	CSTTGFSNYGYTF	TGCAGCACCACAGGATTTTCTAACTATGGCTACACCTTC
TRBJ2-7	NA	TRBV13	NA	CASSLGTEPDKYF	TGTGCCAGCAGCTTAGGGACGGAGCCAGATAAGTACTTC
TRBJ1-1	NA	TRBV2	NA	CASRANYGTEAFF	TGTGCCAGCAGAGCAAATTACGGCACTGAAGCTTTCTTT
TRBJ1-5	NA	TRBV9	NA	CASSEGGAAYSNQPQHF	TGTGCCAGCAGCGAAGGGGGGGCAGCTTATAGCAATCAGCCCCAGCATTTT
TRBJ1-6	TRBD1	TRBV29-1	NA	CSVDVTGFDSPLHF	TGCAGCGTTGACGTGACAGGGTTTGATTCACCCCTCCACTTT
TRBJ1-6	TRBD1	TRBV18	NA	CASSPGQGDSPLHF	TGTGCCAGCTCTCCGGGACAGGGAGATTCACCCCTCCACTTT
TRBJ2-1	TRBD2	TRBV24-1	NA	CATSTTSGRAYEQFF	TGTGCCACCAGCACGACTAGCGGGAGGGCCTATGAGCAGTTCTTC
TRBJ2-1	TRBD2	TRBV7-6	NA	CASTQLRTSGGDEQFF	TGTGCCAGCACCCAACTGCGGACTAGCGGGGGTGATGAGCAGTTCTTC
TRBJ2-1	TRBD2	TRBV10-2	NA	CASSESLAGGPNEQFF	TGCGCCAGCAGTGAGTCGTTAGCGGGAGGGCCGAATGAGCAGTTCTTC
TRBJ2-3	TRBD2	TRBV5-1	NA	CASSAGLAVSDTQYF	TGCGCCAGCAGCGCGGGACTAGCGGTTTCTGATACGCAGTATTTT
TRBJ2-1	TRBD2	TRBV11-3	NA	CASSLVAGGLGEQFF	TGTGCCAGCAGCTTAGTTGCGGGAGGGCTAGGTGAGCAGTTCTTC
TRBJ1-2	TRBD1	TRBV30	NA	CAWRRPGQGASGYTF	TGTGCCTGGAGGCGACCGGGACAGGGGGCAAGTGGCTACACCTTC
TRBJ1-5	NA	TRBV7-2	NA	CASSEQTGRSNQPQHF	TGTGCCAGCAGCGAACAGACCGGGAGAAGCAATCAGCCCCAGCATTTT
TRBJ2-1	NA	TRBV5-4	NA	CASSAGTSYNEQFF	TGTGCCAGCAGTGCCGGGACTTCCTACAATGAGCAGTTCTTC
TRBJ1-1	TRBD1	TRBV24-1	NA	CATVPGTGLRRGAFF	TGTGCCACCGTCCCCGGGACAGGGTTGCGGCGAGGAGCTTTCTTT
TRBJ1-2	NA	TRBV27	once	CASSLRGREGYTF	TGTGCCAGCAGTTTGCGGGGCAGGGAAGGCTACACCTTC
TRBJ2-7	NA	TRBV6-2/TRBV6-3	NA	CASSKRSIYEQYF	TGTGCCAGCAGTAAACGAAGCATTTACGAGCAGTACTTC
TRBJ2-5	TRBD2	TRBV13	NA	CASSLVERAVAGQSPQETQYF	TGTGCCAGCAGCTTAGTCGAACGGGCGGTAGCGGGCCAATCACCCCAAGAGACCCAGTACTTC
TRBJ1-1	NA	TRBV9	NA	CASSVVAESNGEAFF	TGTGCCAGCAGCGTAGTTGCAGAAAGTAATGGTGAAGCTTTCTTT
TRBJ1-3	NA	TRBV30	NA	CAWSARNTIYF	TGTGCCTGGAGTGCTCGAAACACCATATATTTT
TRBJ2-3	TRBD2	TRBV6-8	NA	CASSYHVDIRGADTQYF	TGTGCCAGCAGTTACCACGTCGACATTCGGGGGGCAGATACGCAGTATTTT
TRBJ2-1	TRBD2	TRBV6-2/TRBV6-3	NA	CASSSRTSGLSYNEQFF	TGTGCCAGCAGCAGTAGAACTAGCGGGCTCTCCTACAATGAGCAGTTCTTC
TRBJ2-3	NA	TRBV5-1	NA	CASTLTGQDTQYF	TGCGCCAGCACTCTAACAGGGCAAGATACGCAGTATTTT
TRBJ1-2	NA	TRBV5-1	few	CASSREQGVIGGYTF	TGCGCCAGCAGCCGTGAACAGGGAGTTATTGGTGGCTACACCTTC
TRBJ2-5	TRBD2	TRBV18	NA	CASSPGGGETQYF	TGTGCCAGCTCACCTGGGGGGGGAGAGACCCAGTACTTC
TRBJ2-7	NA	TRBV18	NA	CASSGGLPYEQYF	TGTGCCAGCTCCGGAGGACTTCCCTACGAGCAGTACTTC
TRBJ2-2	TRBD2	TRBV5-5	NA	CASSLVLAGGTGELFF	TGTGCCAGCAGCTTGGTCCTAGCGGGAGGCACCGGGGAGCTGTTTTTT
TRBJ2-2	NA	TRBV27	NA	CASSLVAYGGELFF	TGTGCCAGCAGTCTCGTAGCGTATGGCGGGGAGCTGTTTTTT
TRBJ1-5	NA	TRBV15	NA	CATSPRENQPQHF	TGTGCCACCAGCCCACGGGAAAATCAGCCCCAGCATTTT
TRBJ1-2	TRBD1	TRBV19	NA	CASSKGQGASGYTF	TGTGCCAGTAGTAAAGGACAGGGGGCTTCTGGCTACACCTTC
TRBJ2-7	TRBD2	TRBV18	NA	CASSLSSGGAYEQYF	TGTGCCAGCTCACTGTCTAGCGGGGGGGCCTACGAGCAGTACTTC
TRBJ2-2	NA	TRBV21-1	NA	CASSSSGTGDTGELFF	TGTGCCAGCAGCAGTTCCGGGACAGGTGACACCGGGGAGCTGTTTTTT
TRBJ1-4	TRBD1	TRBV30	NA	CAWKRTGGNEKLFF	TGTGCCTGGAAGAGGACAGGGGGTAATGAAAAACTGTTTTTT
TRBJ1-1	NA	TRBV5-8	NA	CASSQGWGPEAFF	TGTGCCAGCAGCCAAGGGTGGGGGCCTGAAGCTTTCTTT
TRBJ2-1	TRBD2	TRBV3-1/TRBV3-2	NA	CASSQDQGGSTWDEQFF	TGTGCCAGCAGCCAAGATCAAGGCGGGAGCACTTGGGATGAGCAGTTCTTC
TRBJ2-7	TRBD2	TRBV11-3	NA	CASSRIAGEPSYEQYF	TGTGCCAGCAGCCGAATAGCGGGAGAGCCCTCCTACGAGCAGTACTTC
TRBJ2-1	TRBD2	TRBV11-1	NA	CASSLGFNSGGNEQFF	TGTGCCAGCAGCTTAGGGTTTAATAGCGGGGGCAATGAGCAGTTCTTC
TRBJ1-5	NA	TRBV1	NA	CTSSQYRGLLGNQPQHF	TGCACCAGCAGCCAATACAGGGGGCTCCTTGGCAATCAGCCCCAGCATTTT
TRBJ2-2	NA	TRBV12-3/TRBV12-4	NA	CASTPRGDGLFF	TGTGCCAGCACCCCCCGGGGAGATGGGCTGTTTTTT
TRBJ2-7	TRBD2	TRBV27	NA	CASSSNPGLAGGTYEQYF	TGTGCCAGCAGTTCCAACCCCGGACTAGCGGGAGGTACCTACGAGCAGTACTTC
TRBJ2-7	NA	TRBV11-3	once	CASSLNSYEQYF	TGTGCCAGCAGCCTGAACTCTTACGAGCAGTACTTC
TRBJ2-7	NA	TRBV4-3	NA	CASSQTSKNFNGGQYF	TGCGCCAGCAGCCAAACTAGTAAGAATTTTAATGGAGGGCAGTACTTC
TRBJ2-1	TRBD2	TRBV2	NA	CASSEPRLAGAEQFF	TGTGCCAGCAGTGAACCGAGACTAGCGGGAGCTGAGCAGTTCTTC
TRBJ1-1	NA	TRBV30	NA	CAGTPDVNTEAFF	TGTGCCGGCACCCCCGATGTGAACACTGAAGCTTTCTTT
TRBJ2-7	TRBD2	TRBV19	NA	CASSVRLAGSYEQYF	TGTGCCAGTAGTGTAAGACTAGCGGGGTCCTACGAGCAGTACTTC
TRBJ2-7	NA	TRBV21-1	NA	CASSKEGTAHSYEQYF	TGTGCCAGCAGCAAAGAGGGGACAGCCCATTCCTACGAGCAGTACTTC
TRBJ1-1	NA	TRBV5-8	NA	CASSLGLGEILNTEAFF	TGTGCCAGCAGCTTGGGGCTCGGGGAAATTTTGAACACTGAAGCTTTCTTT